The 22 T cell receptor beta chains presented below share a single source sample, sequenced in a study of beta chain features in type 1 diabetes. The sequenced template was cDNA made from the entire isolated RNA. Here immunoSEQ multiplex PCR was the method, and the copy in TCRdb shows in-frame clones only, minus some. The sample lists about 410,000 clones, around 14% occurring once. Material: naive CD4+ T cells from blood. The receptors here all came from a man in his thirties or forties in good health.

In its sample, this clone was seen once. This chain connects TRBV4-3 to TRBJ2-3; D may be TRBD1 or TRBD2 (5 bases each). Germline assignment: CDR1 LGHNA and CDR2 YSLEER. The CDR3 loop spans 16 amino acids. V lost 1 base to trimming and J lost 6 bases, with 17 bases between them. CDR3 DNA: TGCGCCAGCAGCCAAGGGCCCGGGACGCTGACGGATACGCAGTATTTT. This translates into CASSQGPGTLTDTQYF.

The chain is built from TRBV4-1 and TRBJ1-2; D may be TRBD1 (6 bases). CDR1 and CDR2 (germline): MGHRA, YSYEKL. The CDR3 has 15 amino acids. Trimming took off 3 bases at V and 1 base at J, with 12 bases between the two ends. CDR3 residues: CASSHPGQSNYGYTF. The DNA for the CDR3 is TGCGCCAGCAGCCATCCGGGACAAAGTAACTATGGCTACACCTTC.

The V gene is TRBV9, the J gene TRBJ2-7; the D gene is possibly TRBD1 (5 bases). The germline V gene has CDR1 SGDLS and CDR2 YYNGEE. This CDR3 has 15 amino acids. Deletions cut 2 bases from V and 0 bases from J, with 12 bases between. The CDR3 protein is CASSVDSLSSYEQYF. The CDR3 bases are TGTGCCAGCAGCGTTGACAGCCTTAGCTCCTACGAGCAGTACTTC. The variable domain in full, with the rest retrieved from reference TRBV9 and TRBJ2-7, is DSGVTQTPKHLITATGQRVTLRCSPRSGDLSVYWYQQSLDQGLQFLIQYYNGEERAKGNILERFSAQQFPDLHSELNLSSLELGDSALYFCASSVDSLSSYEQYFGPGTRLTVT.

V gene TRBV9 combines with J gene TRBJ2-1; a possible D gene is TRBD2 (7 bases). CDR1 is SGDLS and CDR2 is YYNGEE in the germline V gene. V shed 4 bases and J shed 0 bases, with 23 bases lying between them. CDR3 length: 19 residues. The CDR3 region is CASSRREDFRGRSYNEQFF. The CDR3 bases are TGTGCCAGCAGCCGTCGGGAGGACTTTCGGGGGCGCTCCTACAATGAGCAGTTCTTC.

The chain combines TRBV15 with TRBJ2-6; D remains ambiguous. Trimming took off 7 bases at V and 1 base at J, with 5 bases between the two ends. Germline V gene sequence: CDR1 LNHNV, CDR2 YYDKDF (reference sequence). The CDR3 runs to 13 residues. The CDR3 spells CATKLSGANVLTF. The CDR3 region has the DNA TGTGCCACCAAGTTGTCTGGGGCCAACGTCCTGACTTTC.

The V gene is TRBV23-1, the J gene TRBJ2-7; D possibly corresponds to TRBD2 (5 bases). TRBV23-1 is assigned to the ORF class and has an uncertain function. V was shortened by 4 bases and J by 3 bases, with 19 bases between the two germline ends. The CDR3 spans 16 residues. CDR3 in amino acids: CASSPILTREGYEQYV. CDR3 nucleotide sequence: TGCGCCAGCAGTCCCATCCTAACTAGAGAGGGCTACGAGCAGTACGTC.

The table lists this clone with a few counts. This chain links TRBV29-1 with TRBJ2-5, with a tentative D call TRBD2 (6 bases). With 7 bases removed from V and 1 base from J, the gap between germline ends came to 13 bases. Germline V gene sequence: CDR1 SQVTM, CDR2 ANQGSEA. This CDR3 has 13 amino acids. This chain's CDR3 is CSGGRRGQETQYF. The DNA for the CDR3 is TGCAGCGGAGGGAGGCGGGGCCAAGAGACCCAGTACTTC. The whole variable domain, filled in from reference TRBV29-1 and TRBJ2-5, reads SAVISQKPSRDICQRGTSLTIQCQVDSQVTMMFWYRQQPGQSLTLIATANQGSEATYESGFVIDKFPISRPNLTFSTLTVSNMSPEDSSIYLCSGGRRGQETQYFGPGTRLLVL.

This clone was counted only a few times. J is TRBJ1-1 and V is TRBV4-1; 7 bases align to TRBD1. Germline CDR1 MGHRA, CDR2 YSYEKL. V was pared by 0 bases and J by 5 bases, with 9 bases of the junction left unmatched. This CDR3 is 16 amino acids long. This CDR3 is CASSQDAGGWVTEAFF. The CDR3 bases are TGCGCCAGCAGCCAAGATGCAGGGGGATGGGTGACTGAAGCTTTCTTT.

This clone was seen a few times. CDR3 sequence: CASSPIREQETQYF. In nucleotides, the CDR3 is TGTGCCAGCAGCCCAATTCGAGAACAAGAGACCCAGTACTTC. The rearrangement joins TRBV13 to TRBJ2-5, with D hard to call. Germline V CDR1 and CDR2: PRHDT, FYEKMQ (reference sequence). CDR3 length: 14 residues. V was trimmed by 5 bases and J by 2 bases, leaving 12 bases between them. The full variable domain, completed using reference TRBV13 and TRBJ2-5, is AAGVIQSPRHLIKEKRETATLKCYPIPRHDTVYWYQQGPGQDPQFLISFYEKMQSDKGSIPDRFSAQQFSDYHSELNMSSLELGDSALYFCASSPIREQETQYFGPGTRLLVL.

The V and J genes are TRBV29-1 and TRBJ2-3, with 9 nucleotides matching TRBD1. Unmatched junction bases numbered 6, after V lost 6 bases and J lost 2 bases. The CDR3 contains 14 residues. In germline, CDR1 is SQVTM, CDR2 ANQGSEA. CDR3 residues: CSVSGTGNTDTQYF. DNA for the CDR3: TGCAGCGTGTCCGGGACAGGGAACACAGATACGCAGTATTTT.

This clone was found a few times. The chain has TRBV7-9 and TRBJ1-6; no clear D gene. The CDR3 runs 14 residues. The germline V gene has CDR1 SEHNR and CDR2 FQNEAQ (reference sequence). V was shortened by 5 bases and J by 7 bases, with 12 bases between the two germline ends. In nucleotides, the CDR3 is TGTGCCAGCAGCCCCGACACGGAAAATTCACCCCTCCACTTT. Its protein product is CASSPDTENSPLHF.

This clone was counted between two and nine times. The J gene is TRBJ1-5, the V gene TRBV7-8; D not certain. V was pared by 0 bases and J by 2 bases, with 11 bases between. Per germline, CDR1 SGHVS and CDR2 FQNEAQ. The CDR3 contains 16 residues. The CDR3 spells CASSLALTVRNQPQHF. In DNA, the CDR3 is TGTGCCAGCAGCTTAGCTCTGACCGTCCGCAATCAGCCCCAGCATTTT.

The chain recombines TRBV18 with TRBJ2-7; D unclear. Trimming stripped 0 bases from V and 5 bases from J, with 8 bases between. Germline V gives CDR1 KGHSH, CDR2 LQKENI. The CDR3 contains 13 residues. CDR3: CASSPPVDHEQYF. In DNA form, the CDR3 reads TGTGCCAGCTCACCACCGGTCGACCACGAGCAGTACTTC. The variable domain in full, completed from reference TRBV18 and TRBJ2-7, reads NAGVMQNPRHLVRRRGQEARLRCSPMKGHSHVYWYRQLPEEGLKFMVYLQKENIIDESGMPKERFSAEFPKEGPSILRIQQVVRGDSAAYFCASSPPVDHEQYFGPGTRLTVT.

This chain joins TRBV9 and TRBJ2-5; 10 bases match TRBD2. The V gene's germline CDR1 is SGDLS and CDR2 YYNGEE. CDR3 length equals 15 residues. With 3 bases clipped from V and 5 bases from J, the junction kept 7 bases outside the gene matches. Here the CDR3 DNA reads TGTGCCAGCAGCGAGAGCGGGGGGGCCGGGGAGACCCAGTACTTC. This gives the protein CASSESGGAGETQYF.

The chain employs TRBV5-4 and TRBJ2-5, with 8 bases fitting TRBD2. The CDR3 is 15 amino acids. J was trimmed by 3 bases and V by 1 base; bases with no gene match: 5. Per germline, CDR1 SGHNT and CDR2 YYREEE (reference sequence). CDR3 loop: CASSLLAGGEETQYF. The CDR3 DNA sequence: TGTGCCAGCAGCTTGCTAGCGGGTGGGGAAGAGACCCAGTACTTC.

This sequence joins TRBV5-6 and TRBJ2-3; D gene uncertain. This CDR3 has 13 residues. Germline V gene sequence: CDR1 SGHDT, CDR2 YYEEEE. V dropped 4 bases and J dropped 2 bases, with 8 bases sitting between them. This chain's CDR3 is CASSHRATDTQYF. Here the CDR3 DNA reads TGTGCCAGCAGCCACCGGGCCACAGATACGCAGTATTTT.

This clone was counted between two and nine times. The rearrangement links TRBV25-1 to TRBJ2-4; D unclear. This CDR3 contains 17 residues. Trimming cost V 4 bases and J 3 bases, with 19 bases left between them. CDR1 is MGHDK, CDR2 SYGVNS, per germline. CDR3 amino acids: CASSAPPGRADKNIQYF. CDR3 DNA: TGTGCCAGCAGTGCCCCGCCCGGACGGGCCGACAAAAACATTCAGTACTTC.

This chain uses TRBV4-2 with TRBJ2-1; D uncertain. The CDR3 totals 13 residues. Germline CDR1 and CDR2: LGHNA and YNFKEQ. Trimming removed 4 bases from V and 6 bases from J, with 10 bases in between. CDR3 loop: CASSPSGSNEQFF. As DNA, the CDR3 is TGTGCCAGCAGCCCGTCGGGCTCCAATGAGCAGTTCTTC.

This clone was detected only a few times. The V call is TRBV7-8, the J call TRBJ2-1; D is unclear. V shed 5 bases and J shed 0 bases, with 17 bases lying between them. This CDR3 is built from 17 residues. CDR1 and CDR2 from the germline V gene are SGHVS and FQNEAQ. CDR3 nucleotide sequence: TGTGCCAGCAGCCCGTTCGGTCGGACCAGCTCCTACAATGAGCAGTTCTTC. This translates into CASSPFGRTSSYNEQFF.

The chain employs TRBV20-1 and TRBJ1-1, with D uncertain. Between the trimmed V and J ends, which lost 2 bases and 6 bases, there was a span of 7 bases. The CDR3 runs 11 residues. Germline V gene sequence: CDR1 DFQATT, CDR2 SNEGSKA (reference sequence). The CDR3 DNA sequence: TGCAGTGCTAGACTAGATTCTGAAGCTTTCTTT. Protein product: CSARLDSEAFF.

V gene TRBV30 combines with J gene TRBJ1-1; D is undetermined. CDR3 size: 14 residues. Trimming cost V 4 bases and J 4 bases, with 16 bases left between them. The germline V gene has CDR1 GTSNPN and CDR2 SVGIG (reference sequence). CDR3 protein: CAWTPLNRITEAFF. Written as DNA, the CDR3 is TGTGCCTGGACGCCCTTAAATCGGATCACTGAAGCTTTCTTT.

V and J are TRBV9 and TRBJ2-3; weak D call: TRBD1 (6 bases). The CDR3 extends over 17 amino acids. V shed 0 bases and J shed 3 bases, with 17 bases lying between them. Germline CDR1 reads SGDLS; CDR2 reads YYNGEE. This CDR3 reads CASSVVPGHKRTDTQYF. CDR3 nucleotide sequence: TGTGCCAGCAGCGTAGTCCCGGGACACAAACGAACAGATACGCAGTATTTT.